This T cell receptor (beta chain) was identified during a study of CD8+CD57+ T cells in acquired aplastic anemia (dated by TCRdb to the late 2010s). Turning to the overall study: DNA extracted from sorted CD4+ and CD8+ cells had a mean of roughly 3.4 ug, with a range of roughly 0.17 to 30 ug.

TCR repertoires of sorted CD4+ and CD8+ blood T cells from severe aplastic anemia patients and healthy subjects were deep-sequenced in the study. Ficoll-Paque density gradient centrifugation was used to isolate peripheral blood mononuclear cells. CD4+ and CD8+ T cells were sorted by FACS or magnetic beads before DNA extraction. Based on the germline V gene (reference sequence), the CDR1 and CDR2 sequences are DFQATT and SNEGSKA. The CDR3 has 13 amino acids, counting the end cysteine and phenylalanine. CDR3 DNA only is kept here, 39 bases in frame from base 1. V has 1 base trimmed and J has 5 bases trimmed; junction bases matching no gene number 4. Of note for this clonotype: No antigen is known for it. No per-base quality is available; no much larger clone lies one base away.

Profiling of TCR beta VDJ combinations and CDR3 sequences used genomic DNA as the template. An Illumina HiSeq 2000 was the platform used for TCR repertoire sequencing. As for how the authors treated the data: TRBV/TRBJ rearrangement plots, CDR3 size and DJ length profiles, and Simpson's diversity index were used to evaluate the repertoires. The immunodominant clone was defined as the most abundant DNA sequence in deep sequencing data. CDR3 amino acid sequences were screened for sharing across subjects and compared with published repertoires and the VDJdb database. TCRdb trimmed the raw reads at Q25, called clones with MiXCR and kept productive beta chains. A single entry per CDR3 protein holds the most common genes and DNA from its merged rows. It is TCRdb's table, rather than the study itself, that gives the V and J calls and clone size. The sample table holds approximately 190,000 distinct CDR3 sequences, of which around 65% were seen once. 35% to 55% of the sample goes to the ten largest clones.

Summary of the overall study and its limitations: No significant difference in CD8+ Simpson's diversity was found between patients and healthy controls (P=0.060). Roughly 30 CD8+ CDR3 sequences were shared between patients and controls but appeared highly expressed in patients and within their immunodominant clones.

The chain employs TRBV20-1 and TRBJ2-5, with 7 bases matching TRBD1. Sequenced material: sorted CD4+, CD8+, or CD8+CD57+ T cells (not recorded which) from PBMCs. The origin of this receptor is a human donor with severe aplastic anemia or a healthy control (not recorded which). The CDR3 reads CSARVLTGETQYF. The DNA reads TGCAGTGCTAGAGTCCTGACAGGGGAGACCCAGTACTTC.